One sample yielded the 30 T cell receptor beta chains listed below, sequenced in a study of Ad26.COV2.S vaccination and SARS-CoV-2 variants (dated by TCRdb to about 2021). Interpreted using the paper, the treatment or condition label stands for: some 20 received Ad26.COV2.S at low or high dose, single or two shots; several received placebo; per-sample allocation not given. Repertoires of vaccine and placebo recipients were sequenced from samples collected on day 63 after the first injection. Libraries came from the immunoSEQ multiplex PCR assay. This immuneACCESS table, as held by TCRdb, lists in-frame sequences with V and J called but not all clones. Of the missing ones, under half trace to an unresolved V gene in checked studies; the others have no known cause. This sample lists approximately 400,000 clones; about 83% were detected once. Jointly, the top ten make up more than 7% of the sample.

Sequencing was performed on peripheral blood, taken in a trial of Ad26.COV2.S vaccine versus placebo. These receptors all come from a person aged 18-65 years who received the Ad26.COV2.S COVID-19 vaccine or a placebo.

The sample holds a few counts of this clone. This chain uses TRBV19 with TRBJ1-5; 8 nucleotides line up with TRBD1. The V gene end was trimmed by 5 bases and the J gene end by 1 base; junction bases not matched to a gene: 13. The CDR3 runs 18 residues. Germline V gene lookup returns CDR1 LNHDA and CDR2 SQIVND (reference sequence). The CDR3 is CASSRQDRVRRSNQPQHF. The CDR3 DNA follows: TGTGCCAGTAGTCGCCAGGACAGGGTAAGGCGGAGCAATCAGCCCCAGCATTTT.

The CDR3 loop reads CASSYTGGASEQYF. The CDR3 DNA sequence: TGTGCCAGCAGTTACACAGGGGGCGCGTCCGAGCAGTACTTC. This chain connects TRBV11-2 to TRBJ2-7, with 9 bases fitting TRBD1. With 6 bases clipped from V and 6 bases from J, the junction kept 9 bases outside the gene matches. Germline V CDR1 and CDR2: SGHAT, FQNNGV. This CDR3 is built from 14 residues.

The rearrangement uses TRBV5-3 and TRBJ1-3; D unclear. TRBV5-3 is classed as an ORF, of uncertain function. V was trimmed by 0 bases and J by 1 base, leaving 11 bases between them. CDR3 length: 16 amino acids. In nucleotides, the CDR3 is TGTGCCAGAAGCTTGGTTCTCGGTGAATCTGGAAACACCATATATTTT. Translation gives CARSLVLGESGNTIYF.

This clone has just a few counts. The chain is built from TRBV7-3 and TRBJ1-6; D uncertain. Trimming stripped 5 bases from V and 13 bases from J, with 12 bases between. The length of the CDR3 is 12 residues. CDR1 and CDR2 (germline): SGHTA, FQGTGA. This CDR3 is CASSDPGGPLHF. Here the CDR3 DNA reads TGTGCCAGCAGCGACCCAGGAGGGCCCCTCCACTTT.

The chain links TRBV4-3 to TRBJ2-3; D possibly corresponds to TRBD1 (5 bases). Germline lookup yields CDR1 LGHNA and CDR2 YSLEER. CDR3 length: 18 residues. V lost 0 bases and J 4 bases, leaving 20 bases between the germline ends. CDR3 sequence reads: CASSQDGVGQGHPDTQYF. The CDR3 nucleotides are TGCGCCAGCAGCCAAGATGGGGTGGGTCAGGGCCACCCAGATACGCAGTATTTT.

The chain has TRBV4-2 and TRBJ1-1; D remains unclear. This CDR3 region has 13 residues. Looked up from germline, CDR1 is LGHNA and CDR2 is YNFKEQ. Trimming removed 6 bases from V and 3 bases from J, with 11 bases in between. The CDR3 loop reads CASSKGGDTEAFF. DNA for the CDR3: TGTGCCAGCAGTAAGGGAGGCGACACTGAAGCTTTCTTT.

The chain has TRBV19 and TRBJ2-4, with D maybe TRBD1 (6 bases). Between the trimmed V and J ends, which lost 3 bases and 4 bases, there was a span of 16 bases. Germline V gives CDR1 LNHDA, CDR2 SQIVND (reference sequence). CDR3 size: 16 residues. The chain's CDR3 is CASSMGARVPKNIQYF. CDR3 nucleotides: TGTGCCAGTAGTATGGGGGCCCGGGTCCCTAAAAACATTCAGTACTTC.

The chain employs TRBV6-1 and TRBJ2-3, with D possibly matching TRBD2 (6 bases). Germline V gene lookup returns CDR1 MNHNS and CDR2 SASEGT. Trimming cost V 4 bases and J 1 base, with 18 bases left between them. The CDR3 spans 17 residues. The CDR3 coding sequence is TGTGCCAGCAGTGGAGGTAGGAGGGACCAGCGCACAGATACGCAGTATTTT. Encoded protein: CASSGGRRDQRTDTQYF.

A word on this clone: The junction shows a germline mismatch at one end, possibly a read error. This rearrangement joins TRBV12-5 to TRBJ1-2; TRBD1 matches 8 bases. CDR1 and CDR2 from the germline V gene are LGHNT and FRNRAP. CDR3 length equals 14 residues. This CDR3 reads CASGLDRVLGGYTF. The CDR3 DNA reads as TGTGCTAGTGGCTTGGACAGGGTGTTGGGTGGCTACACCTTC.

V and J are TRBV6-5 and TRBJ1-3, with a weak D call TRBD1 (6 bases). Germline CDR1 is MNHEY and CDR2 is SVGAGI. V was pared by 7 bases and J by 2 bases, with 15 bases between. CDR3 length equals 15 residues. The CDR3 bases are TGTGCCAGCATGGGGGGCAGGGTCACTGGAAACACCATATATTTT. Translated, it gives CASMGGRVTGNTIYF.

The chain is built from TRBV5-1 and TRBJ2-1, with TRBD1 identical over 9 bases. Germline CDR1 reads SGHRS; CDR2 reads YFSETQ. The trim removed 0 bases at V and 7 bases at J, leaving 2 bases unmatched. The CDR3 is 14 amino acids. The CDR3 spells CASSLAGQGNEQFF. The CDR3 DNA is TGCGCCAGCAGCTTGGCGGGACAGGGAAATGAGCAGTTCTTC.

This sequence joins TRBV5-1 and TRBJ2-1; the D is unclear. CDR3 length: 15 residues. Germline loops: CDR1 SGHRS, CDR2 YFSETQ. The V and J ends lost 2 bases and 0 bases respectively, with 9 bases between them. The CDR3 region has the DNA TGCGCCAGCAGCTTACGGTCGAGCTCCTACAATGAGCAGTTCTTC. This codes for CASSLRSSSYNEQFF. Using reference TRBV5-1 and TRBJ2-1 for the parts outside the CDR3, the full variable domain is KAGVTQTPRYLIKTRGQQVTLSCSPISGHRSVSWYQQTPGQGLQFLFEYFSETQRNKGNFPGRFSGRQFSNSRSEMNVSTLELGDSALYLCASSLRSSSYNEQFFGPGTRLTVL.

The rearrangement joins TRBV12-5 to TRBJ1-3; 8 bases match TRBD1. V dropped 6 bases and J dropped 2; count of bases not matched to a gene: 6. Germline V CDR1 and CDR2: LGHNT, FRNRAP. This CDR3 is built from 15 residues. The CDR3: CASGDRVFTGNTIYF. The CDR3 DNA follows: TGTGCTAGTGGGGACAGGGTTTTCACTGGAAACACCATATATTTT.

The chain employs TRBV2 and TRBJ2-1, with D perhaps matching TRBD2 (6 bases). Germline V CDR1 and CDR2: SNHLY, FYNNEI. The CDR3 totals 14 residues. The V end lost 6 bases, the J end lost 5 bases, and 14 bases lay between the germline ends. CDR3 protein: CASRTPSENNEQFF. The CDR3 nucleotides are TGTGCCAGCAGGACCCCTAGCGAGAACAATGAGCAGTTCTTC.

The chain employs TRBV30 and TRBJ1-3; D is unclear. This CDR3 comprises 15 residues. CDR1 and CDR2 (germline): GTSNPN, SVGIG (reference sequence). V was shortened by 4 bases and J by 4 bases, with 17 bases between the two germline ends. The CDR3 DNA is TGTGCCTGGACGACCCAGGCCTTTATCGGAAACACCATATATTTT. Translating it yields CAWTTQAFIGNTIYF.

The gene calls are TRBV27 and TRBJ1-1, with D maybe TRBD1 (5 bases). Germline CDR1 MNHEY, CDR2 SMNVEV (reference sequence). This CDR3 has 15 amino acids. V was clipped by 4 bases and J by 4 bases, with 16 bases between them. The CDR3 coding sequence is TGTGCCAGCAGTTCTCCCAGGGCCGAGGTCACTGAAGCTTTCTTT. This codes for CASSSPRAEVTEAFF.

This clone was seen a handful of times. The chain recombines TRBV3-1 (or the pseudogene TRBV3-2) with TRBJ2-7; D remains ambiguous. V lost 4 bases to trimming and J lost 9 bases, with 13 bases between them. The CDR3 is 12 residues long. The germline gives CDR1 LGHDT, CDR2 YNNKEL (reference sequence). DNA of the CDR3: TGTGCCAGCAGCCGCCAACAAGGCGCGCAGTACTTC. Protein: CASSRQQGAQYF.

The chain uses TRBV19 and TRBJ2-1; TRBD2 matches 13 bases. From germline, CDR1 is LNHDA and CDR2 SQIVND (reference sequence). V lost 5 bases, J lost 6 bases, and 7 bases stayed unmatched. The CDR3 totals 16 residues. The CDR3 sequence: CASSGGGLAGFNEQFF. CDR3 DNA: TGTGCCAGTAGTGGGGGGGGACTAGCGGGATTCAATGAGCAGTTCTTC.

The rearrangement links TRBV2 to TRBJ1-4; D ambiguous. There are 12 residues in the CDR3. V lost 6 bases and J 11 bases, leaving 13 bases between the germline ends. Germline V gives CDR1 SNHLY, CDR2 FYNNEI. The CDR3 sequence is CASREGSTKLFF. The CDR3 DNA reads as TGTGCCAGCAGGGAGGGCTCGACCAAACTGTTTTTT.

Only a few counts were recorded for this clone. CDR3 bases: TGTGCCAGCAGGGGACGAGGCACAGATACGCAGTATTTT. It specifies CASRGRGTDTQYF. The rearrangement links TRBV11-2 to TRBJ2-3, with D perhaps given as TRBD1 or TRBD2 (5 bases each). The V gene lost 6 bases and the J gene lost 1 base, with 8 bases spanning the gap. CDR1 and CDR2 from the germline V gene are SGHAT and FQNNGV. The CDR3 consists of 13 residues. The variable domain in full, with the rest retrieved from reference TRBV11-2 and TRBJ2-3, is EAGVAQSPRYKIIEKRQSVAFWCNPISGHATLYWYQQILGQGPKLLIQFQNNGVVDDSQLPKDRFSAERLKGVDSTLKIQPAKLEDSAVYLCASRGRGTDTQYFGPGTRLTVL.

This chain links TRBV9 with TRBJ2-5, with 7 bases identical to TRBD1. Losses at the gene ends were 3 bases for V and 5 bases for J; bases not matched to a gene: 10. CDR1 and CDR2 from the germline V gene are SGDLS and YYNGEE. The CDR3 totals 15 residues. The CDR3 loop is CASSAGRGLWETQYF. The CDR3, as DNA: TGTGCCAGCAGCGCTGGCAGGGGGTTGTGGGAGACCCAGTACTTC.

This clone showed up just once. The CDR3 loop is CASSDRDRGAACGAFF. In nucleotides, the CDR3 is TGTGCCAGCAGCGACCGGGACAGGGGGGCTGCTTGTGGAGCTTTCTTT. The chain couples TRBV9 to TRBJ1-1; TRBD1 matches 11 bases. This CDR3 is built from 16 residues. Per germline, CDR1 SGDLS and CDR2 YYNGEE. V gave up 3 bases and J gave up 10 bases; unmatched junction bases: 14.

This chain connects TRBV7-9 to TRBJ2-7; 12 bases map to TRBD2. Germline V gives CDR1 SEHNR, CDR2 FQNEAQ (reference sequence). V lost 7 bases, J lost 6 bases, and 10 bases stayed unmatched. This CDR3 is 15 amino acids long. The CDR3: CASTSGGGLAGEQYF. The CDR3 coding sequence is TGTGCCAGCACCTCTGGGGGGGGACTAGCGGGCGAGCAGTACTTC.

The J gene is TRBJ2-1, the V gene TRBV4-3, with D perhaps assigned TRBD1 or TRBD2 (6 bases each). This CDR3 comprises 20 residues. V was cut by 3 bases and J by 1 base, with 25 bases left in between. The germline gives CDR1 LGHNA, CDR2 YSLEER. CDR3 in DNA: TGCGCCAGCAGCCATCCTCCGGGGGCCACGATATTTTCATCCTACAATGAGCAGTTCTTC. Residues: CASSHPPGATIFSSYNEQFF.

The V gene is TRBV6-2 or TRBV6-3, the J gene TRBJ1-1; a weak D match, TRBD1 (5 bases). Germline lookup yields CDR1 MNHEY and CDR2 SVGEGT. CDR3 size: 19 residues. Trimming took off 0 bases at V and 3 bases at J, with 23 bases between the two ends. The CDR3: CASSYSAHRTARADTEAFF. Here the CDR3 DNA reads TGTGCCAGCAGTTACTCGGCCCACAGGACGGCGCGTGCGGACACTGAAGCTTTCTTT.

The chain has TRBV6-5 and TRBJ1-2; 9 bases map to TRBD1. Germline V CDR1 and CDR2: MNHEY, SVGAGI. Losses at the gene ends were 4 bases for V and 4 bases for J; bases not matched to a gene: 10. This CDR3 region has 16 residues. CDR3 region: CASSWDPGQGTYGYTF. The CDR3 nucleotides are TGTGCCAGCAGTTGGGACCCGGGACAGGGAACCTATGGCTACACCTTC.

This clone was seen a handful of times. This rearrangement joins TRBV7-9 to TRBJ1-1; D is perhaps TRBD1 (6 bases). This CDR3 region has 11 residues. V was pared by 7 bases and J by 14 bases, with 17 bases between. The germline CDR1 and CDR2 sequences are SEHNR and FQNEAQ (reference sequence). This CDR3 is CASTPGGTIFF. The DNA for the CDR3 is TGTGCCAGCACCCCGGGGGGCACCATCTTCTTT.

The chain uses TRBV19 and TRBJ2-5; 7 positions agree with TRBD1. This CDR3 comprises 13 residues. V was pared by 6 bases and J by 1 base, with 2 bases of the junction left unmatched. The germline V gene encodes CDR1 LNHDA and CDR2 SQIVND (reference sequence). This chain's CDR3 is CASSGTAQETQYF. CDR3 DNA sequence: TGTGCCAGTAGCGGGACAGCCCAAGAGACCCAGTACTTC.

CDR3 amino acids: CATSDYRGGNYGYTF. CDR3 DNA: TGTGCCACCAGTGATTACAGGGGAGGGAACTATGGCTACACCTTC. V and J are TRBV24-1 and TRBJ1-2, with TRBD1 matching 7 bases. The CDR3 contains 15 residues. Germline CDR1 and CDR2: KGHDR and SFDVKD. V dropped 2 bases and J dropped 2; count of bases not matched to a gene: 4.

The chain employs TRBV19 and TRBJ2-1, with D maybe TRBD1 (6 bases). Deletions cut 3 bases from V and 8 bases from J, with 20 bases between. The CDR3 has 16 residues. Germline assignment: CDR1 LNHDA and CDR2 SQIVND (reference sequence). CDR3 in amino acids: CASSMSAFTGSDEQFF. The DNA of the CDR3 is TGTGCCAGTAGTATGTCGGCTTTTACAGGGTCCGATGAGCAGTTCTTC.